This TCR beta chain was profiled in a study of shared clonotypes between healthy human individuals. Study-wide findings and caveats: What naive subsets generally showed was a larger estimated richness than memory subsets showed.

TCRdb's table, derived via immunoSEQ multiplex PCR, lists solely in-frame clones and lacks some. The sample includes approximately 240,000 clones, over 50% of them seen just once. There are a few counts of this clone. The antigen is undetermined. V lost 6 bases to trimming and J lost 5 bases, with 10 bases between them. The CDR3 is 13 amino acids. Germline CDR1 SGHTA, CDR2 FQGNSA. Sequencing used memory CD4+ T cells sorted from blood. The sample's subset: CD45RA-negative fraction. V gene TRBV7-2 combines with J gene TRBJ2-2; possible D gene TRBD1, 6 bases. This sequence was found in a man aged 30-40 years in good health. The CDR3 loop is CASRRDRTGELFF. In DNA form, the CDR3 reads TGTGCCAGCAGACGCGACAGGACCGGGGAGCTGTTTTTT.